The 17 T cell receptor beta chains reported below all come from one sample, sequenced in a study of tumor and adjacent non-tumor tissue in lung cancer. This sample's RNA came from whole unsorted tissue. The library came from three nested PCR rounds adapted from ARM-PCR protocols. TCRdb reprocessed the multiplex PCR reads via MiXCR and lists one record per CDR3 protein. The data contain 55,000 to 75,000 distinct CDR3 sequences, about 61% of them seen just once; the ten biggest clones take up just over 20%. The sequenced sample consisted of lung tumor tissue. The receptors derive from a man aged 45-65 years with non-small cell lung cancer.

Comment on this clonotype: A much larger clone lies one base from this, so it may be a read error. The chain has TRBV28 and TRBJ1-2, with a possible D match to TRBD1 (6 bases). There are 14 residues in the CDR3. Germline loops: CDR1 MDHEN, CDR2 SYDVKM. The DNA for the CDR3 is TGTGCCAGCAGTTTACAGGGGACCCTCGATGGCTACAGCTTC. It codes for CASSLQGTLDGYSF.

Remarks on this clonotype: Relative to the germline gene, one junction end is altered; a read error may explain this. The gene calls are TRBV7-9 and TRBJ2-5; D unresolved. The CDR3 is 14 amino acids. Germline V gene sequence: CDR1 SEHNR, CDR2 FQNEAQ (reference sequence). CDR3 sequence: CVSSLAVQQETQYF. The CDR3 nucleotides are TGTGTCAGCAGCTTGGCGGTACAGCAAGAGACCCAGTACTTC.

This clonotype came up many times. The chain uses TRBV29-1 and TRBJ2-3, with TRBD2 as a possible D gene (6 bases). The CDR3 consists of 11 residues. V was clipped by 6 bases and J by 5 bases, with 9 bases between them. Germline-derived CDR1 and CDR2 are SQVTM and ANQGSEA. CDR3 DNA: TGCAGCGTCGTGGGAGGAGATACGCAGTATTTT. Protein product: CSVVGGDTQYF.

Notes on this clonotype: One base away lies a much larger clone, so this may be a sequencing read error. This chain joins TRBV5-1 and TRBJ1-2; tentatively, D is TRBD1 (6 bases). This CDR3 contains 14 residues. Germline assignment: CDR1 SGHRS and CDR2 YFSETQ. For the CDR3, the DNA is TGCGCCACCAGCTTGGATGCAGGGGTATATGGCTACACCTTC. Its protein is CATSLDAGVYGYTF.

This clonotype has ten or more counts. The CDR3 spells CASSEISGTTVEKLFF. DNA for the CDR3: TGTGCCAGCAGTGAAATATCGGGTACTACCGTGGAAAAACTGTTTTTT. This sequence joins TRBV6-1 and TRBJ1-4; D unclear. The V end lost 2 bases, the J end lost 8 bases, and 18 bases lay between the germline ends. Germline CDR1 is MNHNS and CDR2 is SASEGT. The CDR3 spans 16 residues.

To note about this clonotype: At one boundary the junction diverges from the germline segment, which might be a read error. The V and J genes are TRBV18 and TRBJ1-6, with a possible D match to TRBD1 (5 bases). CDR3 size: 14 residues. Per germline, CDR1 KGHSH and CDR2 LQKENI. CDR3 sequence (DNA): TGTGCAAGCTCGGTCCCAGGGAATAATTCACCCCTCCACTTT. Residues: CASSVPGNNSPLHF.

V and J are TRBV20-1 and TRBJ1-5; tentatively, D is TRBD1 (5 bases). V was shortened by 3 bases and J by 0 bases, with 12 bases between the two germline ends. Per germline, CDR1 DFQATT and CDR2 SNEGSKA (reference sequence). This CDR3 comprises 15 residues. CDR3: CSARGPPYSNQPQHF. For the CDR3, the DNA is TGCAGTGCTAGGGGACCCCCTTATAGCAATCAGCCCCAGCATTTT.

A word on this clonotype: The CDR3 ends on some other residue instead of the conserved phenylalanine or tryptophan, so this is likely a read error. In DNA, the CDR3 is TGTGCCAGCAGCTTGTTCATAGACGGTGAGCAGTACTTG. Translation: CASSLFIDGEQYL. J is TRBJ2-7 and V is TRBV5-6; D call uncertain. V was trimmed by 1 base and J by 7 bases, leaving 12 bases between them. Germline V CDR1 and CDR2: SGHDT, YYEEEE. This CDR3 comprises 13 residues.

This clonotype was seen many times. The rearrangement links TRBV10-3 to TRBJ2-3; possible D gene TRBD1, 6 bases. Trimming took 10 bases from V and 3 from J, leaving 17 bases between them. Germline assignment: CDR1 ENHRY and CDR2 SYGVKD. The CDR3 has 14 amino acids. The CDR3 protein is CATQGATGTDTQYF. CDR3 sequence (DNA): TGTGCCACCCAGGGAGCTACAGGGACAGATACGCAGTATTTT.

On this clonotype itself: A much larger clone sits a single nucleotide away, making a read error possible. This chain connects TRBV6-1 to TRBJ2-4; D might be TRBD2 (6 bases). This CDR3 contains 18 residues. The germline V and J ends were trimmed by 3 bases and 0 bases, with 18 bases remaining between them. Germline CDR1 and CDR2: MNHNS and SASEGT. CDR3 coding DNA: TGTGCCAGCAGTGAGATTTGGGGAGGAGGCTTAGCCAAAAACATTCAGTACTTC. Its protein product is CASSEIWGGGLAKNIQYF.

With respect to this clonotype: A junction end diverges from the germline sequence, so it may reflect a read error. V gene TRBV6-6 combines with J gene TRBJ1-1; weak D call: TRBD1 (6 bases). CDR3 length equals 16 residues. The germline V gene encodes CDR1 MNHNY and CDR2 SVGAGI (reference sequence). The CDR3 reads CASSYSSGGRGTEAFF. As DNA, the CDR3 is TGTGCTAGCAGTTACTCGTCGGGGGGCCGTGGCACTGAAGCTTTCTTT.

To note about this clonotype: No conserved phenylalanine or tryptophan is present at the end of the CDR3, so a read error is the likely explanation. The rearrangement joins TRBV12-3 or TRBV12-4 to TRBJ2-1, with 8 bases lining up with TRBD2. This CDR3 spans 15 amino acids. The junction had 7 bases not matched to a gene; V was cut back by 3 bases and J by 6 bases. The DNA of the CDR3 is TGTGCCAGCAGTTTTCTGGGCGGGGGGACCAATGAGCAGTTCCTC. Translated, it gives CASSFLGGGTNEQFL.

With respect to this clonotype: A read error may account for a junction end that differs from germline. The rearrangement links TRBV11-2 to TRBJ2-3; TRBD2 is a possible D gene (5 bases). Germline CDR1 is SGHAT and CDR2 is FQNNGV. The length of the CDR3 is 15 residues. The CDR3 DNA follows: TGTGCCAGCAGCTTGGGGTTATCTAGCACAGATACGCGGTATTTT. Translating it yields CASSLGLSSTDTRYF.

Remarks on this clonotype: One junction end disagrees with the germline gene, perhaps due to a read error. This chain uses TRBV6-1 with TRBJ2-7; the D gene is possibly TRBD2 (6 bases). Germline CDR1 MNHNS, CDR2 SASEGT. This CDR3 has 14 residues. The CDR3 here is CASKDWGDEYGQYF. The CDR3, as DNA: TGTGCCAGCAAAGATTGGGGGGATGAGTACGGGCAGTACTTC.

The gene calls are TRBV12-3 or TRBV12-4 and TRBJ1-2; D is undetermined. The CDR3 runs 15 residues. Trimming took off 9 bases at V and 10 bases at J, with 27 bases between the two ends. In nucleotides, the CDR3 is TGTGCCAGTAGTCCGAGACATTCCCCCACGGGTGTCTACACCTTC. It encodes CASSPRHSPTGVYTF.

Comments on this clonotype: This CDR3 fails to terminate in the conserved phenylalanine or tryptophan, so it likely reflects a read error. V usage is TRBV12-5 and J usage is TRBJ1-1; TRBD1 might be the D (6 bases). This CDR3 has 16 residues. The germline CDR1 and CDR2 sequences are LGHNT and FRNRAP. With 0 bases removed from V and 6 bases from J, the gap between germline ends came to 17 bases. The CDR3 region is CASGLVGGGAHAEAFL. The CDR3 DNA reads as TGTGCTAGTGGTTTGGTCGGGGGGGGGGCGCACGCTGAAGCTTTCTTA.

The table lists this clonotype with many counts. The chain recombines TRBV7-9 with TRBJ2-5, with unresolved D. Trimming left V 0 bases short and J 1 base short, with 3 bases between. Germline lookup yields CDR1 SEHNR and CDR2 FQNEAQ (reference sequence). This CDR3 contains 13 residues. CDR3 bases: TGTGCCAGCAGCTTAGCGTTCCAAGAGACCCAGTACTTC. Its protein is CASSLAFQETQYF.